This TCR beta chain originates from a study of blood T cell repertoires in COVID-19. At the level of the study: The United States, Italy and Spain supplied acute and convalescent COVID-19 samples. T cells, B-cell-depleted T cells, or PBMCs supplied cDNA or gDNA.

Authors' data handling: Reference gene primer amplification in the assay estimated nucleated cell counts. Sequencing used immunoSEQ multiplex PCR; TCRdb keeps in-frame clones, though not all of them. V and J calls and clone size are copied from that table; D and trimming were computed from the DNA. The sample lists roughly 43,000 clones, approximately 85% occurring once. Between the trimmed V and J ends, which lost 6 bases and 4 bases, there was a span of 15 bases. Germline V gives CDR1 LNHDA, CDR2 SQIVND (reference sequence). This CDR3 is 14 amino acids long. V usage is TRBV19 and J usage is TRBJ1-1; no firm D call. The receptor's source is a woman in her 70s in a cohort sampled during active COVID-19. Source material: peripheral blood. The CDR3 is CASSSQWGGTEAFF. CDR3 in DNA: TGTGCCAGTAGCTCTCAGTGGGGAGGCACTGAAGCTTTCTTT.